The 3 T cell receptor beta chains below come from one sample, sequenced in a study of cytomegalovirus exposure and HLA in healthy donors. Data came from immunoSEQ multiplex PCR; TCRdb stores just in-frame clones and leaves some out. The data contain about 160,000 clones, 96% of them singletons. The sample was PBMCs. These receptors all come from a woman between 18 and 29 years old in good health and CMV-seronegative.

The gene calls are TRBV5-4 and TRBJ2-7; 8 bases fit TRBD1. Germline V gene data show CDR1 as SGHNT and CDR2 as YYREEE (reference sequence). J gave up 2 bases and V 0 bases, and 4 bases lay outside the gene matches. The CDR3 covers 15 residues. The CDR3 nucleotides are TGTGCCAGCAGCTTGGGGGGGACAGGTACCTACGAGCAGTACTTC. Translation gives CASSLGGTGTYEQYF.

V gene TRBV27 combines with J gene TRBJ1-6, with 9 bases lining up with TRBD1. V gave up 6 bases and J gave up 5 bases; unmatched junction bases: 8. The CDR3 runs to 16 residues. Germline assignment: CDR1 MNHEY and CDR2 SMNVEV (reference sequence). CDR3 protein: CASRRTGVPDNSPLHF. As DNA, the CDR3 is TGTGCCAGCAGAAGGACAGGGGTTCCCGATAATTCACCCCTCCACTTT.

The chain is built from TRBV20-1 and TRBJ1-2; a possible D gene is TRBD1 (6 bases). The CDR3 loop spans 11 amino acids. Deletions cut 5 bases from V and 7 bases from J, with 11 bases between. Germline lookup yields CDR1 DFQATT and CDR2 SNEGSKA (reference sequence). The CDR3: CSAPQGRGYTF. In DNA, the CDR3 is TGCAGTGCTCCACAGGGACGTGGCTACACCTTC.